The present T cell receptor beta chain was sequenced within a study of shared clonotypes between healthy human individuals. About the research overall: Donors were a couple of women and a few men aged 18 to 49. Findings and limits, study-wide: In the sorted subsets, rarefaction showed sequencing was incomplete despite large depth.

In the naive CD8 group, cells lacked CD45RO and were positively selected for CCR7, so terminally differentiated effector memory CD45RA+ cells were left out. The CDR3 runs to 14 residues. The V gene's germline CDR1 is SGHTA and CDR2 FQGTGA. As regards this clone: Its specificity is unknown. The junction departs from the called germline gene at one end, perhaps through a read error.

The data were produced by immunoSEQ multiplex PCR, yet TCRdb's version contains in-frame clones alone and is incomplete. The table lists around 2.1 million clones, more than 85% of them singletons. The chain employs TRBV7-3 and TRBJ2-1; TRBD2 aligns across 7 bases. Specimen: naive CD8+ T cells from PBMCs. This TCR was recovered from a man between 18 and 35 years old in good health. Some clones in this sample may be carry-over from other donors' samples. The CDR3 protein is CASSLIGGYEEQFF. Written as DNA, the CDR3 is TGTGCCAGCAGTTTAATCGGGGGGTATGAGGAGCAGTTCTTC. Full variable domain (remainder filled in from reference TRBV7-3 and TRBJ2-1): GAGVSQTPSNKVTEKGKYVELRCDPISGHTALYWYRQSLGQGPEFLIYFQGTGAADDSGLPNDRFFAVRPEGSVSTLKIQRTERGDSAVYLCASSLIGGYEEQFFGPGTRLTVL.